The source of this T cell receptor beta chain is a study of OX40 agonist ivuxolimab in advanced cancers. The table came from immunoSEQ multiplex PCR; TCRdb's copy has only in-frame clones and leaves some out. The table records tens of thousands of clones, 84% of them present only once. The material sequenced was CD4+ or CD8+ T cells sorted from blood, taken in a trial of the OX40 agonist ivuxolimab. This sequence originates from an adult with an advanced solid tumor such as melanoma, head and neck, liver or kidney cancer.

CDR3 bases: TGTGCCAGCTCACCGGGACAGGAAACCTACGAGCAGTACTTC. Protein product: CASSPGQETYEQYF. The chain uses TRBV18 and TRBJ2-7; TRBD1 matches 8 bases. Trimming removed 3 bases from V and 2 bases from J; junction bases left unmatched: 3. Germline assignment: CDR1 KGHSH and CDR2 LQKENI. The CDR3 covers 14 residues.